Listed below are T cell receptor beta chains from one sample, sequenced in a study of blood T cell repertoires in COVID-19. Clones were read by immunoSEQ multiplex PCR, and TCRdb kept only the in-frame ones, dropping some. There are 380,000 or so clones in the sample; roughly 90% occur only once, and 1% to 1.5% lies in the top ten. The specimen sequenced was peripheral blood. These receptors all stem from a man in his forties or fifties with acute or convalescent COVID-19. CDR3s include the opening cysteine and the closing phenylalanine or tryptophan. The order of the fields is clone size, V gene, J gene, D gene, CDR3 protein, CDR3 DNA. The D gene is left open where the match is weak. The size field is filled for only some rows; it gives once, few, many or a size class.

>.|TRBV5-1|TRBJ2-5|.
CASSLVPAQETQYF
TGCGCCAGCAGCTTGGTCCCTGCCCAGGAGACCCAGTACTTC
>.|TRBV11-2|TRBJ1-5|.
CASSLVRGGSNQPQHF
TGTGCCAGCAGCTTAGTGCGAGGAGGGAGCAATCAGCCCCAGCATTTT
>.|TRBV29-1|TRBJ2-1|.
CSVEQGYNEQFF
TGCAGCGTCGAGCAGGGCTACAATGAGCAGTTCTTC
>once|TRBV7-9|TRBJ2-1|TRBD1
CASIRLGRQGAIYNEQFF
TGTGCCAGCATCCGATTGGGGCGACAGGGGGCAATCTACAATGAGCAGTTCTTC
>.|TRBV7-8|TRBJ2-1|.
CASSDSSGATLSYNEQFF
TGTGCCAGCAGCGACTCCTCAGGGGCTACCCTCTCCTACAATGAGCAGTTCTTC
>few|TRBV2|TRBJ2-5|.
CASKGAAVVRETQYF
TGTGCCAGCAAGGGAGCGGCGGTGGTTCGAGAGACCCAGTACTTC
>.|TRBV30|TRBJ1-2|.
CAWSSADGNYGYTF
TGTGCCTGGAGTTCAGCTGACGGGAACTATGGCTACACCTTC
>.|TRBV7-6|TRBJ1-1|TRBD1
CASSLLDRDNTEAFF
TGTGCCAGCAGCTTACTAGACAGGGACAACACTGAAGCTTTCTTT
>.|TRBV19|TRBJ2-5|TRBD2
CASSFSGVTSGQETQYF
TGTGCCAGTAGCTTTAGCGGGGTGACTAGCGGACAAGAGACCCAGTACTTC
>.|TRBV18|TRBJ1-5|.
CASSPSGADQPQHF
TGTGCCAGCTCACCGAGCGGGGCGGATCAGCCCCAGCATTTT
>.|TRBV6-5|TRBJ2-3|TRBD1
CASQYLTGGADTQYF
TGTGCCAGCCAATATTTGACAGGGGGTGCAGATACGCAGTATTTT
>.|TRBV6-2/TRBV6-3|TRBJ1-2|.
CASSYLQFAGDDGYTF
TGTGCCAGCAGTTACCTCCAGTTCGCGGGTGACGATGGCTACACCTTC
>.|TRBV2|TRBJ1-2|.
CASSDLQGFGYTF
TGTGCCAGCAGTGACTTGCAGGGTTTTGGCTACACCTTC
>.|TRBV18|TRBJ2-7|TRBD2
CASSPRGGGNIYEQYF
TGTGCCAGCTCACCAAGAGGCGGGGGTAATATATACGAGCAGTACTTC
>few|TRBV10-3|TRBJ1-4|.
CAITPGLGEKLFF
TGTGCCATCACGCCGGGGTTGGGTGAAAAACTGTTTTTT
>.|TRBV5-1|TRBJ1-1|.
CASSADSMNTEAFF
TGCGCCAGCAGCGCGGACAGCATGAACACTGAAGCTTTCTTT
>.|TRBV4-3|TRBJ2-4|TRBD1
CASSQDLGQGWIQYF
TGCGCCAGCAGCCAAGATTTGGGACAGGGGTGGATTCAGTACTTC
>once|TRBV6-5|TRBJ1-6|.
CASSSRGTYNSPLHF
TGTGCCAGCAGTTCCAGGGGCACCTATAATTCACCCCTCCACTTT
>.|TRBV7-9|TRBJ1-1|.
CASSLRAGNSAEAFF
TGTGCCAGCAGCTTAAGAGCAGGGAATTCCGCTGAAGCTTTCTTT
>.|TRBV12-3/TRBV12-4|TRBJ1-1|.
CASSPRENTEAFF
TGTGCCAGCAGCCCCAGGGAGAACACTGAAGCTTTCTTT
>few|TRBV5-4|TRBJ2-5|.
CASSPTLAEETQYF
TGTGCCAGCAGCCCCACCTTAGCGGAAGAGACCCAGTACTTC
>few|TRBV29-1|TRBJ2-7|TRBD2
CSVLREREADEQYF
TGCAGCGTTCTCAGAGAGCGGGAGGCGGATGAGCAGTACTTC
>.|TRBV9|TRBJ1-3|.
CASSSIGGNGNTIYF
TGTGCCAGCAGCTCTATCGGGGGAAACGGAAACACCATATATTTT
>.|TRBV10-3|TRBJ1-1|TRBD1
CAISDRRGTVEAFF
TGTGCCATCAGTGATAGGCGAGGGACAGTTGAAGCTTTCTTT
>.|TRBV5-1|TRBJ2-1|TRBD2
CASSPRSGRLRGAYNEQFF
TGCGCCAGCAGCCCGCGCAGCGGGAGACTCCGGGGCGCCTACAATGAGCAGTTCTTC
>.|TRBV6-5|TRBJ1-6|TRBD1
CASSPRTGYSPLHF
TGTGCCAGCAGCCCCCGGACAGGGTATTCACCCCTCCACTTT
>.|TRBV19|TRBJ1-5|.
CASSFLGGGGQPQHF
TGTGCCAGTAGTTTCTTAGGCGGTGGCGGGCAGCCCCAGCATTTT
>.|TRBV2|TRBJ2-3|.
CASSEALPTDTQYF
TGTGCCAGCAGTGAAGCGCTACCCACAGATACGCAGTATTTT
>.|TRBV14|TRBJ1-2|.
CASSQDLRGWGYTF
TGTGCCAGCAGCCAAGATCTCAGGGGTTGGGGCTACACCTTC
>.|TRBV3-1/TRBV3-2|TRBJ2-1|TRBD2
CASSQVGGSSYNEQFF
TGTGCCAGCAGCCAAGTCGGGGGGAGCTCCTACAATGAGCAGTTCTTC
>.|TRBV3-1/TRBV3-2|TRBJ1-6|TRBD1
CASSQGETGADSPLHF
TGTGCCAGCAGCCAAGGAGAGACAGGGGCAGATTCACCCCTCCACTTT